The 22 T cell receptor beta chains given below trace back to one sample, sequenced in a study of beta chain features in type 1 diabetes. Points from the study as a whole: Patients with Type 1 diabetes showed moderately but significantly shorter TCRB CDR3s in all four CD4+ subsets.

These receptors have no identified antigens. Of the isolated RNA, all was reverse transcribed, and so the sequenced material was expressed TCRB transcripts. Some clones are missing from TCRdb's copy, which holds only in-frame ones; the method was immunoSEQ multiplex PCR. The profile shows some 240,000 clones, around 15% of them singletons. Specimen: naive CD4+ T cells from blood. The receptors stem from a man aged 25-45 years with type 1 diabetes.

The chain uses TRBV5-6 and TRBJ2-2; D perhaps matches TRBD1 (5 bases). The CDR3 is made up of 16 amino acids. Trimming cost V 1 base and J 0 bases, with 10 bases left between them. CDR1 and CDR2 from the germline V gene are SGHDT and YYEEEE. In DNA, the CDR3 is TGTGCCAGCAGCTTGAGAACAGGTTCGAACACCGGGGAGCTGTTTTTT. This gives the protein CASSLRTGSNTGELFF.

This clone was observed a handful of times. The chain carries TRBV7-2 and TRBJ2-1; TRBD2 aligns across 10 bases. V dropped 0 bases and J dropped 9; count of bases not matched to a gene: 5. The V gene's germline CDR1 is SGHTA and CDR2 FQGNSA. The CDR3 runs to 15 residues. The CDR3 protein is CASSLASSGRSEQFF. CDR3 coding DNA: TGTGCCAGCAGCTTAGCCTCTAGCGGGAGAAGTGAGCAGTTCTTC.

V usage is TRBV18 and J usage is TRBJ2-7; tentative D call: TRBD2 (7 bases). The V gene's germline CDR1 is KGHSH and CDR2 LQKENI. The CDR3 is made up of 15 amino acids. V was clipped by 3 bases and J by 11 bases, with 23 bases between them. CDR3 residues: CASSPTTGRDTVEYF. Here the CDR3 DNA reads TGTGCCAGCTCACCGACTACAGGGAGGGATACGGTGGAGTACTTC.

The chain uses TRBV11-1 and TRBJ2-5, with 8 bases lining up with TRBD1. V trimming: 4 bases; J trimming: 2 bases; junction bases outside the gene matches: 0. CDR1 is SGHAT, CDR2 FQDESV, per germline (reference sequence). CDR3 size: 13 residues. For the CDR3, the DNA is TGTGCCAGCAGCTGGGACAGGCAAGAGACCCAGTACTTC. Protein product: CASSWDRQETQYF.

The CDR3 bases are TGTGCCAGCAGCTTATCGGGCGGAAGCACAGATACGCAGTATTTT. The encoded protein is CASSLSGGSTDTQYF. The chain has TRBV7-2 and TRBJ2-3; D uncertain. The CDR3 has 15 residues. The V end lost 2 bases, the J end lost 0 bases, and 9 bases lay between the germline ends. Germline V gene sequence: CDR1 SGHTA, CDR2 FQGNSA.

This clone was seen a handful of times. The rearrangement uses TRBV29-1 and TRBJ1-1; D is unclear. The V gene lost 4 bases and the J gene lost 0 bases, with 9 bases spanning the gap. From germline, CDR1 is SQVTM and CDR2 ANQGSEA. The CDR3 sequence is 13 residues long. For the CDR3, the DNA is TGCAGCGTTGTCAGCTTCATGAACACTGAAGCTTTCTTT. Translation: CSVVSFMNTEAFF.

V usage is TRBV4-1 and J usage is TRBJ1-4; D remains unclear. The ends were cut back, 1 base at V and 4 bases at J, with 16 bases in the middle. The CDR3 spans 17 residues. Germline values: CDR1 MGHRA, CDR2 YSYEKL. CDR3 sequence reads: CASSQAGLLPRNEKLFF. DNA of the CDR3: TGCGCCAGCAGCCAAGCTGGCCTTTTACCTCGTAATGAAAAACTGTTTTTT.

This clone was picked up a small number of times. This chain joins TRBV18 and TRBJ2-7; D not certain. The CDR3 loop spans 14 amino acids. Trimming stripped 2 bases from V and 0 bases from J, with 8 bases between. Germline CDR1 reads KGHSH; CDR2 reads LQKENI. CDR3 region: CASSPDPSSYEQYF. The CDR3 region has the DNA TGTGCCAGCTCACCAGACCCAAGCTCCTACGAGCAGTACTTC.

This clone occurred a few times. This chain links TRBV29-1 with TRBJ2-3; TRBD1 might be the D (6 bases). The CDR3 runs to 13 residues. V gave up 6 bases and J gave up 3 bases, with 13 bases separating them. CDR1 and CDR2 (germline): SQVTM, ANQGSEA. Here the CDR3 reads CSVGTKGTDTQYF. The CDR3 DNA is TGCAGCGTGGGGACAAAGGGGACAGATACGCAGTATTTT.

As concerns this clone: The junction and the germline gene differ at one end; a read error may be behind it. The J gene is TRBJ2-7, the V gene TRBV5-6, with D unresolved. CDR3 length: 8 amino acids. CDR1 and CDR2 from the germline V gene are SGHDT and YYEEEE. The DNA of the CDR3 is TGTGCCAGCAGGCCCGTGGACTTC. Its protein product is CASRPVDF.

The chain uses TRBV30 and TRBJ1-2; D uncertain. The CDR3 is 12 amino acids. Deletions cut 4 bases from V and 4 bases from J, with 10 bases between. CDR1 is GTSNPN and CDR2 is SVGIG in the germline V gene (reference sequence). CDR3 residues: CAWNEGGYGYTF. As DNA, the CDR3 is TGTGCCTGGAACGAGGGCGGCTATGGCTACACCTTC.

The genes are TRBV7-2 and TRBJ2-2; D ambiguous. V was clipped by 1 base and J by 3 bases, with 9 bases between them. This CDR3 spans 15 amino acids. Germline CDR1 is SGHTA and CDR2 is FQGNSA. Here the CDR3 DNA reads TGTGCCAGCAGCTTAGTCCCACGGGACACCGGGGAGCTGTTTTTT. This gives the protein CASSLVPRDTGELFF. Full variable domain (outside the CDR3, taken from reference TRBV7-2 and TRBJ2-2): GAGVSQSPSNKVTEKGKDVELRCDPISGHTALYWYRQSLGQGLEFLIYFQGNSAPDKSGLPSDRFSAERTGGSVSTLTIQRTQQEDSAVYLCASSLVPRDTGELFFGEGSRLTVL.

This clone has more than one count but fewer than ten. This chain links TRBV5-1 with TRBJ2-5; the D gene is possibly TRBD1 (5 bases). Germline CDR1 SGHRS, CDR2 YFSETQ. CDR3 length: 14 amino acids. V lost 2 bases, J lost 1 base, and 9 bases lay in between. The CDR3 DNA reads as TGCGCCAGCAGCTTCGGCAGGGCCCAAGAGACCCAGTACTTC. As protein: CASSFGRAQETQYF.

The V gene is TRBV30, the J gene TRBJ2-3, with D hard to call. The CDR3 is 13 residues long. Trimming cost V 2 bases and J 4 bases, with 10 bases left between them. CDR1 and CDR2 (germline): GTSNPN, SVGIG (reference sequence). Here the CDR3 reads CAWSKRAPDTQYF. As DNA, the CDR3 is TGTGCCTGGAGTAAAAGGGCCCCAGATACGCAGTATTTT.

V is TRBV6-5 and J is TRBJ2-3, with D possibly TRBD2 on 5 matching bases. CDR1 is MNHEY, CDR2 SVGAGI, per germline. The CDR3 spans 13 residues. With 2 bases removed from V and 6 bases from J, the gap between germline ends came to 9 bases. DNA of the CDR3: TGTGCCAGCAGTTACCGGGGTTCCGATACGCAGTATTTT. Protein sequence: CASSYRGSDTQYF.

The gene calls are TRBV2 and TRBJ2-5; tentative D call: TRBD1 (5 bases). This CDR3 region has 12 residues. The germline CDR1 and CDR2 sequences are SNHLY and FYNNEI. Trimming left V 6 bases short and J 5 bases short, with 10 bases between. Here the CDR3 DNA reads TGTGCCAGCAGACCGACAGCGGAGACCCAGTACTTC. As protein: CASRPTAETQYF.

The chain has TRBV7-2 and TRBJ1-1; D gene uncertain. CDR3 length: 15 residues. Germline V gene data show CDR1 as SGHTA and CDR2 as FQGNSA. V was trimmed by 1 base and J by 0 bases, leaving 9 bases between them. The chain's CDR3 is CASSLGQVMNTEAFF. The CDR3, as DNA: TGTGCCAGCAGCTTAGGGCAGGTCATGAACACTGAAGCTTTCTTT.

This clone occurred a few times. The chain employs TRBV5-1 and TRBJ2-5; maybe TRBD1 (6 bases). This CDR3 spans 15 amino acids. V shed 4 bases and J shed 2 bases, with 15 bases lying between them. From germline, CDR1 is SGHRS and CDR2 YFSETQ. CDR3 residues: CASSEGAGTQETQYF. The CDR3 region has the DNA TGCGCCAGCAGCGAAGGCGCCGGGACACAAGAGACCCAGTACTTC.

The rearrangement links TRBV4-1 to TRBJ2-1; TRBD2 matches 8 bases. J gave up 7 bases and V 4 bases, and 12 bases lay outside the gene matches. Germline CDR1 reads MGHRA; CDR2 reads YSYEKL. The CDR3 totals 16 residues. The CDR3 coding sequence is TGCGCCAGCAGCCCCCAGGAGCGGGAGAATTGGAATGAGCAGTTCTTC. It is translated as CASSPQERENWNEQFF.

Here the CDR3 reads CASSLGGPDTQYF. The CDR3 region has the DNA TGTGCCAGCAGCTTAGGAGGACCAGATACGCAGTATTTT. The rearrangement links TRBV11-1 to TRBJ2-3; D is unresolved. Trimming pared 1 base from V and 4 bases from J, leaving 6 bases between. Germline-derived CDR1 and CDR2 are SGHAT and FQDESV (reference sequence). The CDR3 runs to 13 residues.

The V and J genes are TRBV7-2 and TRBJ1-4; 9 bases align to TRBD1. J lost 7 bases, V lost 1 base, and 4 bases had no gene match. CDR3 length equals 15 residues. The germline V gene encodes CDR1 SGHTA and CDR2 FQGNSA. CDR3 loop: CASSLGGQGSEKLFF. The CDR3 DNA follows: TGTGCCAGCAGCTTAGGGGGACAGGGTAGTGAAAAACTGTTTTTT.

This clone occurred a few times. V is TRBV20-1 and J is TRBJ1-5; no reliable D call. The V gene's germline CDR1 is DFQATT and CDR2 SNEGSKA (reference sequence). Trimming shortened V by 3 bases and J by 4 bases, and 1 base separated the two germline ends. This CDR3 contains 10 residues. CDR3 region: CSASNQPQHF. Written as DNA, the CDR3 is TGCAGTGCTAGTAATCAGCCCCAGCATTTT.